This TCR beta chain is from a study of molecular identifiers for immune sequencing clone quantification. Sorting was used to obtain naive CD8 T cells (CD8+CD4-CCR7+CD45RA+). The CDR3 extends over 17 amino acids. J was trimmed by 2 bases and V by 0 bases; bases with no gene match: 4. Germline assignment: CDR1 DFQATT and CDR2 SNEGSKA (reference sequence). This clonotype has ten or more counts. TCRdb re-analysed the PCR reads in MiXCR, keeping a single row per CDR3 protein. The repertoire includes fewer than 350,000 distinct CDR3 sequences, about 22% of them detected once, and approximately 0.85% sits in the top ten.

Sequencing used naive CD8+ T cells from blood, with Jurkat cell RNA spiked in. Stated subset: FACS-sorted CD8+CD4-CCR7+CD45RA+ naive T cells. This clonotype was obtained from a human donor in good health. Some libraries in this study had Jurkat cell RNA spiked in. This chain joins TRBV20-1 and TRBJ2-6; TRBD2 matches 10 bases. This CDR3 reads CSARDTSGIAGANVLTF. DNA of the CDR3: TGCAGTGCTAGAGACACTAGCGGGATTGCTGGGGCCAACGTCCTGACTTTC.